This TCR beta chain was identified in a study of T-cell reconstitution after alpha-beta-depleted transplantation in children. Study findings and constraints: Day-60 TCRbeta diversity that was high in some patients was derived from surviving recipient T cells and thymic progenitors.

Regarding this clonotype: The antigen is unknown.

The CDR3 extends over 13 amino acids. Per germline, CDR1 SGHNT and CDR2 YENEEA. Trimming pared 3 bases from V and 9 bases from J, leaving 15 bases between. TCRbeta library construction was performed incorporating unique molecular identifiers. TCRdb reanalysed the PCR reads using MiXCR and keeps one entry per CDR3 protein. The sample has hundreds of thousands of distinct CDR3 sequences, 10% to 15% seen once. The specimen comprised PBMCs, mostly from graft donor cells, sampled 360 days after TCRalphabeta/CD19-depleted stem cell transplant. The clonotype was recovered from a male patient aged 10-17 years who had a stem cell transplant for acute myeloid leukemia, so the T cells may come from the graft donor. The genes are TRBV11-3 and TRBJ2-7; a possible D gene is TRBD2 (6 bases). The CDR3 DNA reads TGTGCCAGCAGCTTCAGCGGCGGGGCCCGGCAGTACTTC. Translated, it gives CASSFSGGARQYF.